This TCR beta chain was sequenced for a study of T-cell reconstitution after alpha-beta-depleted transplantation in children. Study observations and caveats: The main origin of T-cell counts and diversity one year after transplant was newly produced T cells.

This CDR3 contains 13 residues. After removal of 7 bases from V and 8 bases from J, the junction contained 7 bases not matched to a gene. Unique molecular identifiers featured in how the TCRbeta library was prepared. TCRdb recomputed calls from the PCR reads with MiXCR, one row per CDR3 protein. The table has hundreds of thousands of distinct CDR3 sequences, under 15% seen once. This clonotype occurred a few times. Antigen: not known. The sequence was collected from a girl aged 2 to 9 with congenital amegakaryocytic thrombocytopenia, due to receive a stem cell transplant. Sequenced here: PBMCs, sampled before TCRalphabeta/CD19-depleted stem cell transplant. The V call is TRBV12-3 or TRBV12-4, the J call TRBJ1-2; 10 positions agree with TRBD1. For the CDR3, the DNA is TGTGCCAGCACCGAGACAGGGGGCCGGGGCTACACCTTC. This sequence encodes CASTETGGRGYTF.